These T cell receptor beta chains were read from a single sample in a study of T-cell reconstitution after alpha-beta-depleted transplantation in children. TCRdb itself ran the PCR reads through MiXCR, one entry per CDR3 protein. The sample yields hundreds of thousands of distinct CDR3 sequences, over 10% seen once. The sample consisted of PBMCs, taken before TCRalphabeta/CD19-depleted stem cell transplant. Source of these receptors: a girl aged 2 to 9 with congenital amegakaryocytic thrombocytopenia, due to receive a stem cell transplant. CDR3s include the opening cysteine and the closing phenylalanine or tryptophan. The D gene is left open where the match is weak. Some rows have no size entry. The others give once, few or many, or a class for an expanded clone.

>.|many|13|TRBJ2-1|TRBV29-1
TGCAGCGCTGTCAGGGGGGCGCATGATGAGCAGTTCTTC
CSAVRGAHDEQFF
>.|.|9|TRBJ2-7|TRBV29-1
TGCAGCGTCAGATACGAGCAGTACTTC
CSVRYEQYF
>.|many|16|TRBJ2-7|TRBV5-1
TGCGCCAGCAGCAGCACCTTTGGAGGGAGCTCCTACGAGCAGTACTTC
CASSSTFGGSSYEQYF
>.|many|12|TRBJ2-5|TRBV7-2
TGTGCCAGCAGCGACACGGGAGAGACCCAGTACTTC
CASSDTGETQYF
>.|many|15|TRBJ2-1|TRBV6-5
TGTGCCAGCAGTTACGGGGTCAGCTCCTACAATGAGCAGTTCTTC
CASSYGVSSYNEQFF
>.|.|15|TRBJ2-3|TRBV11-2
TGTGCCAGCAGCTACCAGGGGTTGATCACAGATACGCAGTATTTT
CASSYQGLITDTQYF
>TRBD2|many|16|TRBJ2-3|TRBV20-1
TGCAGTGCTAGGCGACTAGCGGGAGGTCGCACAGATACGCAGTATTTT
CSARRLAGGRTDTQYF
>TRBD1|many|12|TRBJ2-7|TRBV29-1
TGCAGCGTAGGGGACAGATCCTACGAGCAGTACTTC
CSVGDRSYEQYF
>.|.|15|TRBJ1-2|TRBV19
TGTGCCAGTAGGTCAAGTCCACAGGGAAGTACTGGCTACACCTTC
CASRSSPQGSTGYTF
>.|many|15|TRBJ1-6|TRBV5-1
TGCGCCAGCAGCTTGGACTTTATTCCTAATTCACCCCTCCACTTT
CASSLDFIPNSPLHF
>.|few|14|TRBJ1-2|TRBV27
TGTGCCAGCAGTTCCTCACCTTCTTCCTATGGCTACACCTTC
CASSSSPSSYGYTF
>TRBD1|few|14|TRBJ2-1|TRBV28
TGTGCCAGCAGCGAACCCACAGGGGGCAGTGAGCAGTTCTTC
CASSEPTGGSEQFF
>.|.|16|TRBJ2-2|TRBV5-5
TGTGCCAGCAGCTTCACGGGACATTCGAACACCGGGGAGCTGTTTTTT
CASSFTGHSNTGELFF
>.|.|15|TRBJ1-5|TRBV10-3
TGTGCCATCAGTGAGTCAACGGCGGGGTGGGCGCCCCAGCATTTT
CAISESTAGWAPQHF
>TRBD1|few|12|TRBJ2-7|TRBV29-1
TGCAGCGCGGGACAGGGAAGAGGCGAGCAGTACTTC
CSAGQGRGEQYF
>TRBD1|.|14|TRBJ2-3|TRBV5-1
TGCGCCAGCAGCACGACAGGGGGCCCAGATACGCAGTATTTT
CASSTTGGPDTQYF
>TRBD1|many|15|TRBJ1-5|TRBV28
TGTGCCAGCAGACCAAGGGGGCACGGCAATCAGCCCCAGCATTTT
CASRPRGHGNQPQHF
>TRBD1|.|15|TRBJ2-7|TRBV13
TGTGCCAGCAGCATCCGGGACAGGGATTTTCCCGAGCAGTACTTC
CASSIRDRDFPEQYF
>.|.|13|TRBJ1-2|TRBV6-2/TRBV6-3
TGTGCCAGCAGCCAGACAGCCTTCTATGGCTACACCTTC
CASSQTAFYGYTF
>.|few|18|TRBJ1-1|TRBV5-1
TGCGCCAGCAGCTCCGACAAGGACCTACTGCGGGGGTCGACTGAAGCTTTCTTT
CASSSDKDLLRGSTEAFF
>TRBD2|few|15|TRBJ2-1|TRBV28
TGTGCCAGCAGAGCACTCGCGGGAGCATACAATGAGCAGTTCTTC
CASRALAGAYNEQFF
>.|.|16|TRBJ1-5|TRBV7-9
TGTGCCAGCAGTACCGAAAGCACGGTTCGGGATCAGCCCCAGCATTTT
CASSTESTVRDQPQHF
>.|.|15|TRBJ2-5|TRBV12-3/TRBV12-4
TGTGCCAGCAGTCCAGGCAGGGGTCCCCAAGAGACCCAGTACTTC
CASSPGRGPQETQYF
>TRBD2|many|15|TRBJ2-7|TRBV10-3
TGTGCCATCAGCGCTGGACTAGCGGGGGCCTACGAGCAGTACTTC
CAISAGLAGAYEQYF
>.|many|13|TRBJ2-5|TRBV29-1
TGCAGCGTTGCGGCCTACACACAAGAGACCCAGTACTTC
CSVAAYTQETQYF
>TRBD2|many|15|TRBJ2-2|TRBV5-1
TGCGCCAGCAGAAAAGCGGGAGTCTCCACCGGGGAGCTGTTTTTT
CASRKAGVSTGELFF
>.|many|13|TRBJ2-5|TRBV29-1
TGCAGCGTTGTGGGTCCTGCTCAAGAGACCCAGTACTTC
CSVVGPAQETQYF
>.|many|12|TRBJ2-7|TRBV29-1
TGCAGCGTGGGGGACTCCGTCGGCGAGCAGTACTTC
CSVGDSVGEQYF
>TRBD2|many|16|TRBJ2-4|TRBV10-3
TGTGCCATCGCCTCACTAGCGGGAGGTCTCGCAAACATTCAGTACTTC
CAIASLAGGLANIQYF
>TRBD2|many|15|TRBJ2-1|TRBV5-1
TGTGCCAGCAGTTTAGGACTAGCGGGAGTTGATGAGCAGTTCTTC
CASSLGLAGVDEQFF
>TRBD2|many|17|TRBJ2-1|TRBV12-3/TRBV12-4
TGTGCCAGCAGCAGAGATTATAGCGGGGGATCCTACAATGAGCAGTTCTTC
CASSRDYSGGSYNEQFF
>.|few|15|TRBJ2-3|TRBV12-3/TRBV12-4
TGTGCCAGCAGTTTCGACCATAATCCAGTAAATACGCAGTATTTT
CASSFDHNPVNTQYF
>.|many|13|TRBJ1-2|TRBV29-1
TGCAGCGTTCTGGACAGTTTTAACTATGGCTACACCTTC
CSVLDSFNYGYTF
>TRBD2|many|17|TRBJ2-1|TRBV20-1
TGCAGTGCTAGAGACCCGGGAGGGCACTTCGGCCTTAATGAGCAGTTCTTC
CSARDPGGHFGLNEQFF